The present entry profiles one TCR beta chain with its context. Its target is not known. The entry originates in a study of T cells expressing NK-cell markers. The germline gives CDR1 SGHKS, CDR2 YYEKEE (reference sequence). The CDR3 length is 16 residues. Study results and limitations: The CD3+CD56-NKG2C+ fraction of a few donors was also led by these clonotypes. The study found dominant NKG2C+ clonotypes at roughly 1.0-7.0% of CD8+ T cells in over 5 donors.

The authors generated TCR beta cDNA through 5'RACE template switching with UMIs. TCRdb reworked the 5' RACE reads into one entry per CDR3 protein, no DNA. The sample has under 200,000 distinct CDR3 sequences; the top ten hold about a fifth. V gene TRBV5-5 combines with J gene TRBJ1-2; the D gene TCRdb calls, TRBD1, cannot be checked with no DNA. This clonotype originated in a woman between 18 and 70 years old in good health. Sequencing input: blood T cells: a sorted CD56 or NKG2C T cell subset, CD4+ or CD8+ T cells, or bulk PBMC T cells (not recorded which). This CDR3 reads CASSQDISSGPTGYTF.